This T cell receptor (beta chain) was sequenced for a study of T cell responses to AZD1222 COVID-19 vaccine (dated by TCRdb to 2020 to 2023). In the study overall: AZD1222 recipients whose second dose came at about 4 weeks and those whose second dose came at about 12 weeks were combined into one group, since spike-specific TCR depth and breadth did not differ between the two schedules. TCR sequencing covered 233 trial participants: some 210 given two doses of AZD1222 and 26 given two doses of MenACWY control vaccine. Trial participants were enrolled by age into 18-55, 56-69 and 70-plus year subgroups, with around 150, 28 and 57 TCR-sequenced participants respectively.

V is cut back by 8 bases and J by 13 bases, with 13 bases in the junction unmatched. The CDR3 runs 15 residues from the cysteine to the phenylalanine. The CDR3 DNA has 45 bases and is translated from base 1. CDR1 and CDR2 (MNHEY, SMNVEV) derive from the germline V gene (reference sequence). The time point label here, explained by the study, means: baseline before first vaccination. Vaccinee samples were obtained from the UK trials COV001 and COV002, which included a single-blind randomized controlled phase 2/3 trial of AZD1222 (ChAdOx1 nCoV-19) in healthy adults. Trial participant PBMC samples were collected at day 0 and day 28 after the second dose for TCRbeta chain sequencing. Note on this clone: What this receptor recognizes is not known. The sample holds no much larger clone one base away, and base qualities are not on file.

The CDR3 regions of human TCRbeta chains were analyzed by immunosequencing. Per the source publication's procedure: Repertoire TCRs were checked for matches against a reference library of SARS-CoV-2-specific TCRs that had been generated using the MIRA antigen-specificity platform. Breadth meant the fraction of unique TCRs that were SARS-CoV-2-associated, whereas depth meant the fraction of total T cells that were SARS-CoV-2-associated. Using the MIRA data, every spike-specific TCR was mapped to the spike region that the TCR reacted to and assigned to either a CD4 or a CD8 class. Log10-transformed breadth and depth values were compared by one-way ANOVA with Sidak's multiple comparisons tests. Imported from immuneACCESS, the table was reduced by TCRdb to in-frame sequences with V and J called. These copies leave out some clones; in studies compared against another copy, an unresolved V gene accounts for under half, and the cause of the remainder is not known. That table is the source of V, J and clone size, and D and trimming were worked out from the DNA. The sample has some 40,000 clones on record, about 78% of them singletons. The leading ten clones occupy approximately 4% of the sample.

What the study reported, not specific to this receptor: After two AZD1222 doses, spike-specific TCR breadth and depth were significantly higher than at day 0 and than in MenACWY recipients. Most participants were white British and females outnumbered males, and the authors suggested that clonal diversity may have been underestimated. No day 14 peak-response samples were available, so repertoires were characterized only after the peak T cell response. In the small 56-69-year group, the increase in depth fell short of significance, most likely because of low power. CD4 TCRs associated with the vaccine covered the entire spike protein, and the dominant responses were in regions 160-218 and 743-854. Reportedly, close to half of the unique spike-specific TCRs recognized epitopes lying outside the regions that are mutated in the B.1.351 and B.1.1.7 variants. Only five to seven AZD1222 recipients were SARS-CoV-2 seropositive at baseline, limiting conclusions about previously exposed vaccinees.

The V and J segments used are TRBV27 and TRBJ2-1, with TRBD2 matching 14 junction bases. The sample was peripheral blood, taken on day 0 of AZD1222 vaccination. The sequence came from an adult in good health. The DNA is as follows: TGTGCCAGCCGCCAGTGGGGACTAGCGGGGGACCGCCAGTTCTTC. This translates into CASRQWGLAGDRQFF.